One and the same sample provided the 21 T cell receptor beta chains below, sequenced in a study of shared clonotypes between healthy human individuals. TCRdb keeps only in-frame clones here, not all; method: immunoSEQ multiplex PCR. The sample contains some 2,100,000 clones, approximately 94% of which appear only once. Material for sequencing was naive CD4+ T cells sorted from blood. Specified subset: CD45RA+ positively selected. The source of these receptors is a man between 18 and 35 years old in good health.

This chain joins TRBV5-6 and TRBJ1-3; D unclear. CDR3 size: 14 residues. The germline V and J ends were trimmed by 4 bases and 4 bases, with 12 bases remaining between them. The V gene's germline CDR1 is SGHDT and CDR2 YYEEEE. CDR3 nucleotides: TGTGCCAGCAGCCGGGAATTGGGAGGAAACACCATATATTTT. Its translation: CASSRELGGNTIYF.

The gene calls are TRBV19 and TRBJ2-4; weak D call: TRBD2 (5 bases). CDR3 size: 13 residues. Per the germline V gene, CDR1 is LNHDA and CDR2 is SQIVND (reference sequence). Trimming took 8 bases from V and 8 from J, leaving 16 bases between them. The CDR3 bases are TGTGCCAGTCGCCCACATCCCGGGGACATTCAGTACTTC. This encodes CASRPHPGDIQYF.

Here the CDR3 DNA reads TGTGCCAGCAGCGCCGAAAAAAAGTACTATGGCTACACCTTC. It is translated as CASSAEKKYYGYTF. The rearrangement links TRBV5-5 to TRBJ1-2; D ambiguous. V lost 4 bases and J 3 bases, leaving 13 bases between the germline ends. The length of the CDR3 is 14 residues. CDR1 is SGHKS and CDR2 is YYEKEE in the germline V gene (reference sequence).

The chain combines TRBV5-1 with TRBJ1-1, with a possible D match to TRBD1 (6 bases). The V end lost 7 bases, the J end lost 2 bases, and 18 bases lay between the germline ends. The CDR3 covers 15 residues. Germline CDR1 is SGHRS and CDR2 is YFSETQ. The CDR3 sequence: CASRIPGQSNTEAFF. The CDR3 DNA sequence: TGCGCCAGCCGCATACCTGGACAGAGTAACACTGAAGCTTTCTTT.

The V gene is TRBV19, the J gene TRBJ1-1, with 8 bases identical to TRBD1. J was trimmed by 1 base and V by 5 bases; bases with no gene match: 3. This CDR3 has 14 amino acids. CDR1 and CDR2 from the germline V gene are LNHDA and SQIVND (reference sequence). Written as DNA, the CDR3 is TGTGCCAGTAGTGACAGGGGTCGGAACACTGAAGCTTTCTTT. This sequence encodes CASSDRGRNTEAFF.

The chain employs TRBV4-3 and TRBJ2-3; tentatively, D is TRBD2 (5 bases). The length of the CDR3 is 16 residues. Germline assignment: CDR1 LGHNA and CDR2 YSLEER. V was pared by 1 base and J by 2 bases, with 13 bases between. The chain's CDR3 is CASSQAGIPYTDTQYF. CDR3 DNA: TGCGCCAGCAGCCAAGCCGGGATACCCTACACAGATACGCAGTATTTT.

The V call is TRBV11-3, the J call TRBJ2-2; 8 bases fit TRBD1. CDR1 and CDR2 from the germline V gene are SGHNT and YENEEA. The junction had 8 bases not matched to a gene; V was cut back by 5 bases and J by 3 bases. CDR3 length: 16 residues. CDR3 protein: CASSPGTGAYTGELFF. CDR3 DNA: TGTGCCAGCAGCCCAGGGACAGGCGCTTACACCGGGGAGCTGTTTTTT.

The count of this clone is one. The chain is built from TRBV29-1 and TRBJ2-1, with D maybe TRBD2 (5 bases). CDR3 length: 14 amino acids. The germline V gene has CDR1 SQVTM and CDR2 ANQGSEA. V lost 3 bases to trimming and J lost 7 bases, with 16 bases between them. CDR3 sequence reads: CSVENSPWRNEQFF. CDR3 in DNA: TGCAGCGTTGAGAATAGTCCATGGAGGAATGAGCAGTTCTTC.

This chain uses TRBV28 with TRBJ2-1; weak D call: TRBD1 (5 bases). V shed 6 bases and J shed 7 bases, with 16 bases lying between them. Germline values: CDR1 MDHEN, CDR2 SYDVKM. CDR3 length: 14 amino acids. In DNA form, the CDR3 reads TGTGCCAGCAGGCTTTCAGGGATACCGAATGAGCAGTTCTTC. It yields the protein CASRLSGIPNEQFF. Complete variable domain (other parts from reference TRBV28 and TRBJ2-1): DVKVTQSSRYLVKRTGEKVFLECVQDMDHENMFWYRQDPGLGLRLIYFSYDVKMKEKGDIPEGYSVSREKKERFSLILESASTNQTSMYLCASRLSGIPNEQFFGPGTRLTVL.

This clone was found once. The CDR3 loop reads CASSEPGTGEKLFF. The DNA for the CDR3 is TGTGCCAGCAGTGAACCAGGGACAGGTGAAAAACTGTTTTTT. This chain connects TRBV6-1 to TRBJ1-4; 8 nucleotides line up with TRBD1. Germline V gene data show CDR1 as MNHNS and CDR2 as SASEGT. After removal of 2 bases from V and 7 bases from J, the junction contained 3 bases not matched to a gene. This CDR3 spans 14 amino acids.

The V and J genes are TRBV28 and TRBJ2-7, with D hard to call. The germline gives CDR1 MDHEN, CDR2 SYDVKM. With 2 bases removed from V and 2 bases from J, the gap between germline ends came to 10 bases. The CDR3 is made up of 14 amino acids. The CDR3 DNA reads TGTGCCAGCAGTTTAGATGATGTACCCTACGAGCAGTACTTC. Translated, it gives CASSLDDVPYEQYF.

J is TRBJ2-7 and V is TRBV5-1; maybe TRBD1 (7 bases). V was trimmed by 4 bases and J by 5 bases, leaving 19 bases between them. The CDR3 runs to 15 residues. The germline V gene has CDR1 SGHRS and CDR2 YFSETQ. The CDR3 protein is CASSEQSTGRHEQYF. The CDR3 nucleotides are TGCGCCAGCAGCGAGCAATCGACAGGGAGGCACGAGCAGTACTTC.

This chain joins TRBV19 and TRBJ2-2; 7 bases map to TRBD1. This CDR3 is 13 amino acids long. V was clipped by 5 bases and J by 11 bases; unmatched bases: 8. Germline V lookup: CDR1 LNHDA, CDR2 SQIVND (reference sequence). The CDR3 region is CASSPTGAPELFF. CDR3 sequence (DNA): TGTGCCAGTAGTCCTACAGGGGCTCCCGAGCTGTTTTTT.

This chain uses TRBV6-1 with TRBJ1-5; possibly TRBD1 for D (6 bases). The V end lost 6 bases, the J end lost 3 bases, and 15 bases lay between the germline ends. The CDR3 consists of 15 residues. Germline V gene sequence: CDR1 MNHNS, CDR2 SASEGT. CDR3 region: CASRLDGTFNQPQHF. DNA for the CDR3: TGTGCCAGCAGGCTCGATGGGACATTCAATCAGCCCCAGCATTTT.

This clone was recorded only once. This chain joins TRBV11-3 and TRBJ2-7; D call uncertain. V was clipped by 5 bases and J by 4 bases, with 9 bases between them. CDR3 size: 12 residues. Germline lookup yields CDR1 SGHNT and CDR2 YENEEA. CDR3 sequence (DNA): TGTGCCAGCAGCCCCCGGGCATACGAGCAGTACTTC. Translating gives CASSPRAYEQYF.

The chain carries TRBV2 and TRBJ1-2, with 9 bases aligning to TRBD1. CDR3 length: 15 amino acids. V shed 5 bases and J 6 bases; nucleotides not matched to a gene: 10. The germline CDR1 and CDR2 sequences are SNHLY and FYNNEI. CDR3 DNA: TGTGCCAGCAGTCAAACCCCCCGGGACAGGGATGGCTACACCTTC. This translates into CASSQTPRDRDGYTF.

The chain joins TRBV5-4 to TRBJ1-1; D not resolved. The CDR3 covers 14 residues. CDR1 and CDR2 from the germline V gene are SGHNT and YYREEE (reference sequence). Trimming cost V 3 bases and J 1 base, with 10 bases left between them. CDR3 in DNA: TGTGCCAGCAGCTCTCCCCTGGGGAACACTGAAGCTTTCTTT. This translates into CASSSPLGNTEAFF.

This clone is a singleton in its sample. The chain has TRBV6-5 and TRBJ2-7; D not resolved. V dropped 0 bases and J dropped 0 bases, with 12 bases sitting between them. The CDR3 extends over 16 amino acids. Germline V gives CDR1 MNHEY, CDR2 SVGAGI. The CDR3 nucleotides are TGTGCCAGCAGTTACTCGAAACTAAGGAGCTCCTACGAGCAGTACTTC. Amino acid sequence: CASSYSKLRSSYEQYF.

The chain combines TRBV29-1 with TRBJ2-5; D is perhaps TRBD1 (6 bases). The CDR3 extends over 15 amino acids. Trimming shortened V by 3 bases and J by 4 bases, and 18 bases separated the two germline ends. Germline CDR1 reads SQVTM; CDR2 reads ANQGSEA. The CDR3 region is CSVETADFRGETQYF. Here the CDR3 DNA reads TGCAGCGTTGAGACAGCGGACTTCAGGGGAGAGACCCAGTACTTC.

This sequence joins TRBV6-5 and TRBJ2-5; 9 bases match TRBD2. CDR1 and CDR2 (germline): MNHEY, SVGAGI. The CDR3 sequence is 16 residues long. The junction had 6 bases not matched to a gene; V was cut back by 0 bases and J by 4 bases. The CDR3 reads CASSYSGGGAAETQYF. CDR3 in DNA: TGTGCCAGCAGTTACTCGGGCGGGGGGGCGGCAGAGACCCAGTACTTC.

The chain couples TRBV4-3 to TRBJ1-5, with no clear D. Germline CDR1 LGHNA, CDR2 YSLEER. The CDR3 totals 15 residues. Trimming stripped 0 bases from V and 6 bases from J, with 12 bases between. The CDR3 is CASSQDQGIPQPQHF. CDR3 coding DNA: TGCGCCAGCAGCCAAGATCAAGGGATTCCTCAGCCCCAGCATTTT.